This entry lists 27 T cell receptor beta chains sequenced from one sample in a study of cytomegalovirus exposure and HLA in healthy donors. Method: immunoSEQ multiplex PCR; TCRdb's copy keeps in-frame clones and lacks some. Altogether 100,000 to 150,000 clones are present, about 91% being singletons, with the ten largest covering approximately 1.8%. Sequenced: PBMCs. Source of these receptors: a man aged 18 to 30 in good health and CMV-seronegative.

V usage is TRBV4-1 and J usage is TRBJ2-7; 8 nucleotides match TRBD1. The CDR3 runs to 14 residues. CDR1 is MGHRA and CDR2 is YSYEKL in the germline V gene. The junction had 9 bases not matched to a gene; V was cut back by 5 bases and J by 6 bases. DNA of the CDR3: TGCGCCAGCAGCGTGCCCGGGACAGGCACCGAGCAGTACTTC. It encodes CASSVPGTGTEQYF.

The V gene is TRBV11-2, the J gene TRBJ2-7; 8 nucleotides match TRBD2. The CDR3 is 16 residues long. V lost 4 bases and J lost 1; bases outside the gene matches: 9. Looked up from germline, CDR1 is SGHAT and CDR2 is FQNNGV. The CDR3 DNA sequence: TGTGCCAGCAGCTCCATAGCGGGATTGAGGTCCTACGAGCAGTACTTC. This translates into CASSSIAGLRSYEQYF.

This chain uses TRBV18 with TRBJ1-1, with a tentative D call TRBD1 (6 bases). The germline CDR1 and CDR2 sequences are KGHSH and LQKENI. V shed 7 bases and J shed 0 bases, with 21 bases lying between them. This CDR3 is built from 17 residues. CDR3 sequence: CASFPNGRGRMNTEAFF. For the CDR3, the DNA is TGTGCCAGCTTCCCAAACGGCAGGGGCCGGATGAACACTGAAGCTTTCTTT. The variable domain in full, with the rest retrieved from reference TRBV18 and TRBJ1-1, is NAGVMQNPRHLVRRRGQEARLRCSPMKGHSHVYWYRQLPEEGLKFMVYLQKENIIDESGMPKERFSAEFPKEGPSILRIQQVVRGDSAAYFCASFPNGRGRMNTEAFFGQGTRLTVV.

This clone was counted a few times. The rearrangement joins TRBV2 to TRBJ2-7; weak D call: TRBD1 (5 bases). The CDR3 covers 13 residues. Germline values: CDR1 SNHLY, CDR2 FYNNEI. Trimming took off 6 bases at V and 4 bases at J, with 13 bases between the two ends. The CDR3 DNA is TGTGCCAGCAGATTAAAGACAGAATACGAGCAGTACTTC. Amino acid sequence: CASRLKTEYEQYF.

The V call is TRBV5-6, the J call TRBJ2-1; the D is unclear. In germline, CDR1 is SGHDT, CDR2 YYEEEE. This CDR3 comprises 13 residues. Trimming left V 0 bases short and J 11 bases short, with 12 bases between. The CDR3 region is CASSLVARGKQFF. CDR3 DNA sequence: TGTGCCAGCAGCTTGGTCGCCCGAGGTAAGCAGTTCTTC.

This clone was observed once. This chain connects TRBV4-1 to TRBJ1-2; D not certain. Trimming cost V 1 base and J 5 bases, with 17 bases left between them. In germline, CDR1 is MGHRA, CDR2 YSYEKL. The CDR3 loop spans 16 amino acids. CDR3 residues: CASSQAYRTTSYGYTF. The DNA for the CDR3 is TGCGCCAGCAGCCAAGCGTATCGAACAACGTCATATGGCTACACCTTC.

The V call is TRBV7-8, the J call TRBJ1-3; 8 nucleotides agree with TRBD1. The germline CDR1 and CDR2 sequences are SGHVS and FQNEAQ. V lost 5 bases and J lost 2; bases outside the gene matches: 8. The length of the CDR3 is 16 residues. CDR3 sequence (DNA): TGTGCCAGCAGCCCTACAAGCAGGGGGCCTGGAAACACCATATATTTT. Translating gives CASSPTSRGPGNTIYF.

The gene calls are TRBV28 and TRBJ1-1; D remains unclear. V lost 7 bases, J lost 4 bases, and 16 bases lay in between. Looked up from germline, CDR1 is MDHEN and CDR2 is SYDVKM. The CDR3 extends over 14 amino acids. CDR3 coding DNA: TGTGCCAGCACCGAACCTGGGAGGGTCACTGAAGCTTTCTTT. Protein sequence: CASTEPGRVTEAFF.

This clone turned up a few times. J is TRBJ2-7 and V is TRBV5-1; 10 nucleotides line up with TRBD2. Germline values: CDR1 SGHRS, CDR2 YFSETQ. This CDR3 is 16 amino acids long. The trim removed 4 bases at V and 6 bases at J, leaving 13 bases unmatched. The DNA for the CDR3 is TGCGCCAGCAGCCCCCGGACTAGCGGACCGCCCGGCGAGCAGTACTTC. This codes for CASSPRTSGPPGEQYF.

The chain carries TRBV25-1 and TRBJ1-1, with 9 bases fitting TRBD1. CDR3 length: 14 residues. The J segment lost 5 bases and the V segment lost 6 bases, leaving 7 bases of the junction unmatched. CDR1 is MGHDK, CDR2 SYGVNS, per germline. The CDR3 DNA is TGTGCCAGCAGGGCGGACAGGGGAGGTACTGAAGCTTTCTTT. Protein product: CASRADRGGTEAFF.

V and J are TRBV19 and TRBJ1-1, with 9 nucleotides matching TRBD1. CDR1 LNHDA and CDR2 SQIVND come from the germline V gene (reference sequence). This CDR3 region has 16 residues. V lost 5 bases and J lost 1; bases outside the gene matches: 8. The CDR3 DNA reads TGTGCCAGTAGTCTCACAGGGGGCAACAGGAACACTGAAGCTTTCTTT. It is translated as CASSLTGGNRNTEAFF.

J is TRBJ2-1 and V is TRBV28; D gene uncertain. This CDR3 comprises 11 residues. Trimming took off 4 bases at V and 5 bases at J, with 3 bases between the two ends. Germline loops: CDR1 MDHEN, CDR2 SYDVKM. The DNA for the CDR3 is TGTGCCAGCAGTTCAAACAATGAGCAGTTCTTC. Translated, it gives CASSSNNEQFF.

CDR3 nucleotide sequence: TGTGCCAGTAGTATCGGTGGGGCGGCAGGCGAGACCCAGTACTTC. Encoded protein: CASSIGGAAGETQYF. The chain recombines TRBV19 with TRBJ2-5; D perhaps matches TRBD1 (5 bases). CDR1 is LNHDA and CDR2 is SQIVND in the germline V gene (reference sequence). Trimming removed 3 bases at V and 5 bases at J, with 16 bases between. This CDR3 has 15 residues.

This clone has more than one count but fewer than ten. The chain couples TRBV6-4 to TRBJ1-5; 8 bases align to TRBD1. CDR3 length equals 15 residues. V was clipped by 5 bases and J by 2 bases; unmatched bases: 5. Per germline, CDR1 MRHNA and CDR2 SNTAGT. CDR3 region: CASSPTGDRNQPQHF. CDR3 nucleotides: TGTGCCAGCAGTCCGACAGGGGACCGCAATCAGCCCCAGCATTTT.

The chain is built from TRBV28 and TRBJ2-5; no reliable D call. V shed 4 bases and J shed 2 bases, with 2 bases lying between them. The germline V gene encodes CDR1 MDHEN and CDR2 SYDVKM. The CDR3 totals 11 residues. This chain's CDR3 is CASSSQETQYF. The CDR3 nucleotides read TGTGCCAGCAGTTCTCAAGAGACCCAGTACTTC.

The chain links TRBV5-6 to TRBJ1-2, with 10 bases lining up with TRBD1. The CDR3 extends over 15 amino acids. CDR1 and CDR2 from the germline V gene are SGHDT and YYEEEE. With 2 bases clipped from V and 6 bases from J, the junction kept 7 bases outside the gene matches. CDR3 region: CASSFVGTGADGYTF. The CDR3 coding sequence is TGTGCCAGCAGCTTTGTAGGGACAGGGGCTGATGGCTACACCTTC. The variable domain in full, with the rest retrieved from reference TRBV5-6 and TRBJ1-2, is DAGVTQSPTHLIKTRGQQVTLRCSPKSGHDTVSWYQQALGQGPQFIFQYYEEEERQRGNFPDRFSGHQFPNYSSELNVNALLLGDSALYLCASSFVGTGADGYTFGSGTRLTVV.

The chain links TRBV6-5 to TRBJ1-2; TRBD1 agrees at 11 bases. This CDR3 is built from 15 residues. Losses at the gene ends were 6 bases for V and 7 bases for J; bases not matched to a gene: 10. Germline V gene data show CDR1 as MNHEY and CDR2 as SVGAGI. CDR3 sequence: CASSSGTGGMIGYTF. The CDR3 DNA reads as TGTGCCAGCAGCTCCGGGACAGGGGGGATGATTGGCTACACCTTC.

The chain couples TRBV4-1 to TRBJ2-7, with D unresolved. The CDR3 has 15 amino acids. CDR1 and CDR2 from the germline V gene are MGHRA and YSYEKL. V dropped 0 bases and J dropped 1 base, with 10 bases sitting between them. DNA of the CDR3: TGCGCCAGCAGCCAAGAATTCGGCGGATCCTACGAGCAGTACTTC. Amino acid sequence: CASSQEFGGSYEQYF.

The CDR3 reads CASSQGSGGGSFEQFF. The CDR3 nucleotides are TGCGCCAGCAGCCAAGGGAGCGGGGGGGGCTCTTTTGAGCAGTTCTTC. The V and J genes are TRBV4-1 and TRBJ2-1, with 10 bases that match TRBD2. V shed 1 base, J shed 9 bases, and the junction held 9 bases outside the gene matches. This CDR3 spans 16 amino acids. Germline CDR1 MGHRA, CDR2 YSYEKL.

CDR3 protein: CAWSDTPGGPYFEQFF. CDR3 in DNA: TGTGCCTGGAGTGATACTCCGGGGGGACCTTACTTTGAGCAGTTCTTC. V is TRBV30 and J is TRBJ2-1, with 7 bases matching TRBD2. Germline lookup yields CDR1 GTSNPN and CDR2 SVGIG (reference sequence). The CDR3 sequence is 16 residues long. After removal of 1 base from V and 9 bases from J, the junction contained 15 bases not matched to a gene. Filled out from reference TRBV30 and TRBJ2-1, the complete variable domain reads SQTIHQWPATLVQPVGSPLSLECTVEGTSNPNLYWYRQAAGRGLQLLFYSVGIGQISSEVPQNLSASRPQDRQFILSSKKLLLSDSGFYLCAWSDTPGGPYFEQFFGPGTRLTVL.

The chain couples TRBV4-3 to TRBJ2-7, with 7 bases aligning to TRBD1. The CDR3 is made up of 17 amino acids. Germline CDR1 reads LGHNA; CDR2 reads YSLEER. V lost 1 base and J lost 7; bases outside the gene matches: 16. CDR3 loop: CASSQVRQGGVASEQYF. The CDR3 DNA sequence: TGCGCCAGCAGCCAAGTGAGACAAGGGGGCGTCGCGAGTGAGCAGTACTTC.

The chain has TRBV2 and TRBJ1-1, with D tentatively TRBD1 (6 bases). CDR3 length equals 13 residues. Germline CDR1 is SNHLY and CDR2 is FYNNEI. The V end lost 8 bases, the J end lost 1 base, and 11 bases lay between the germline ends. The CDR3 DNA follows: TGTGCCAGCGGGGGCTCGAGGAACACTGAAGCTTTCTTT. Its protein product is CASGGSRNTEAFF.

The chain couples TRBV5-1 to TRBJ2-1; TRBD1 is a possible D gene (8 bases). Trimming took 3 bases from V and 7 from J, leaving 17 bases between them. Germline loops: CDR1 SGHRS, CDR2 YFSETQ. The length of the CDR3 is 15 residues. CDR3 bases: TGCGCCAGCAGCTGGGATGGACAGGGAGGGAATGAGCAGTTCTTC. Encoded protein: CASSWDGQGGNEQFF.

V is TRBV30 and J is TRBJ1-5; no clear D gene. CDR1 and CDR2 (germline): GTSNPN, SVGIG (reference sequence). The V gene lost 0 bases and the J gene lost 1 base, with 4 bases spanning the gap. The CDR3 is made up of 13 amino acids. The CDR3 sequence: CAWSVSSNQPQHF. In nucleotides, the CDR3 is TGTGCCTGGAGTGTGTCAAGCAATCAGCCCCAGCATTTT.

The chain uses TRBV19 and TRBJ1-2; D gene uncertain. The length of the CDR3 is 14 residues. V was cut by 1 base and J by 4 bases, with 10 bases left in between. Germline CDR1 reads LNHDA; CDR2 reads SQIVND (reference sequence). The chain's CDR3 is CASSIAGSSYGYTF. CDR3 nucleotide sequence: TGTGCCAGTAGTATAGCAGGAAGTTCCTATGGCTACACCTTC.

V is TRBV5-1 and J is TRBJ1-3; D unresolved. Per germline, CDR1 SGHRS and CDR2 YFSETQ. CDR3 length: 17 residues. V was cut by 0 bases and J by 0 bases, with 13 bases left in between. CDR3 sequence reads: CASSLVTLGHSGNTIYF. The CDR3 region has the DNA TGCGCCAGCAGCTTGGTTACACTAGGGCACTCTGGAAACACCATATATTTT.

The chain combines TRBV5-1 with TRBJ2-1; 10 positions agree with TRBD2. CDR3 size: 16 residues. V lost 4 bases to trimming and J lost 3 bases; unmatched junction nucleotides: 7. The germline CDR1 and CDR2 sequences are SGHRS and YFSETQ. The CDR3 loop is CASSNPLAGVYNEQFF. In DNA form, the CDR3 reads TGCGCCAGCAGCAATCCCCTAGCGGGAGTCTACAATGAGCAGTTCTTC.